This T cell receptor beta chain was documented in a study of patients and donors after allogeneic stem cell transplantation. Germline CDR1 reads SGHDN; CDR2 reads FVKESK. The CDR3 length is 15 residues. Deletions cut 3 bases from V and 2 bases from J, with 11 bases between. TCRdb passed the RT-PCR reads through MiXCR, listing each CDR3 protein once. The sample has some 960,000 distinct CDR3 sequences; about 20% are singletons. The gene calls are TRBV14 and TRBJ1-3; D is ambiguous. The sequenced sample consisted of blood, either unsorted or a sorted T cell fraction (not recorded which). This clonotype originated in a human donor who was either an allogeneic HSCT recipient or a stem cell or donor lymphocyte infusion donor (not recorded which). It is not recorded whose cells these are; they may come from a transplant donor. CDR3 residues: CASSHPWGTGNTIYF. As DNA, the CDR3 is TGTGCCAGCAGCCACCCGTGGGGAACTGGAAACACCATATATTTT.